A selection of T cell receptor beta chains follows, all from one sample in a study of T cell changes during pregnancy in multiple sclerosis. Assay used: immunoSEQ multiplex PCR; TCRdb lists only in-frame clones, some missing. The sample gives tens of thousands of clones, 90% to 95% of which show up once; about 0.4% is in the top ten. Sequenced here: CD4+ T cells from peripheral blood mononuclear cells, sampled in the second trimester of pregnancy. These receptors were obtained from a female donor with multiple sclerosis, enrolled in a pregnancy study. Each CDR3 is given with its conserved first and last residue. D genes are given only for firm matches. The listing skips clone size in some rows; elsewhere it reads once, few, many or a size class.

CDR3: CASSQDVFGGGGPDTQYF; DNA: TGTGCCAGCAGCCAAGATGTGTTCGGTGGGGGCGGTCCAGATACGCAGTATTTT; D: .; size: .; V: TRBV4-2; J: TRBJ2-3
CDR3: CATAQGYDKPQHF; DNA: TGTGCCACTGCACAGGGCTACGATAAGCCCCAGCATTTT; D: .; size: .; V: TRBV19; J: TRBJ1-5
CDR3: CASSRGWWEQYF; DNA: TGTGCCAGCAGCAGGGGATGGTGGGAGCAGTACTTC; D: .; size: .; V: TRBV7-9; J: TRBJ2-7
CDR3: CASSLDRERGGYTF; DNA: TGCGCCAGCAGCTTGGACAGGGAGCGAGGTGGCTACACCTTC; D: .; size: .; V: TRBV5-1; J: TRBJ1-2
CDR3: CAWNPRGSYEQYF; DNA: TGTGCCTGGAACCCCAGGGGGAGCTACGAGCAGTACTTC; D: TRBD1; size: .; V: TRBV30; J: TRBJ2-7
CDR3: CAVRENTEAFF; DNA: TGTGCCGTCCGGGAGAACACTGAAGCTTTCTTT; D: .; size: .; V: TRBV2; J: TRBJ1-1
CDR3: CASSQEAGITEAFF; DNA: TGCGCCAGCAGCCAAGAAGCAGGTATCACTGAAGCTTTCTTT; D: .; size: .; V: TRBV4-3; J: TRBJ1-1
CDR3: CASSGHRTGGRNYGYTF; DNA: TGTGCCAGTAGTGGTCATCGGACAGGGGGCCGAAACTATGGCTACACCTTC; D: TRBD1; size: .; V: TRBV19; J: TRBJ1-2
CDR3: CASSPKTRLAGEKNIQYF; DNA: TGTGCCAGCAGCCCCAAGACTCGACTAGCGGGGGAGAAAAACATTCAGTACTTC; D: TRBD2; size: .; V: TRBV7-9; J: TRBJ2-4
CDR3: CASSPSGTGAYEQYF; DNA: TGCGCCAGCAGCCCTAGTGGGACAGGGGCCTACGAGCAGTACTTC; D: TRBD1; size: .; V: TRBV5-1; J: TRBJ2-7
CDR3: CSVRQGVTEAFF; DNA: TGCAGCGTCCGACAGGGGGTCACTGAAGCTTTCTTT; D: TRBD1; size: .; V: TRBV29-1; J: TRBJ1-1
CDR3: CASSRGTGVNYGYTF; DNA: TGTGCCAGCAGCCGGGGGACAGGGGTGAACTATGGCTACACCTTC; D: TRBD1; size: .; V: TRBV7-9; J: TRBJ1-2
CDR3: CASSLGGLAGEETQYF; DNA: TGCGCCAGCAGCTTGGGTGGGCTAGCGGGGGAAGAGACCCAGTACTTC; D: TRBD2; size: .; V: TRBV5-1; J: TRBJ2-5
CDR3: CASSETGKNQPQHF; DNA: TGTGCCAGCTCAGAGACAGGGAAGAACCAGCCCCAGCATTTT; D: TRBD1; size: few; V: TRBV18; J: TRBJ1-5
CDR3: CASSQGQGSYEQYF; DNA: TGCGCCAGCAGTCAAGGACAGGGGTCCTACGAGCAGTACTTC; D: TRBD1; size: .; V: TRBV23-1; J: TRBJ2-7
CDR3: CASSVEASGRLSLYEQYF; DNA: TGTGCCAGCAGCGTAGAGGCTAGCGGGAGACTATCCCTCTACGAGCAGTACTTC; D: TRBD2; size: .; V: TRBV9; J: TRBJ2-7
CDR3: CASSGGLAGSDTQYF; DNA: TGTGCCAGCAGCGGGGGACTAGCGGGATCTGATACGCAGTATTTT; D: TRBD2; size: .; V: TRBV7-9; J: TRBJ2-3
CDR3: CASRLAGVAYNEQFF; DNA: TGTGCCAGTAGACTAGCGGGAGTAGCCTACAATGAGCAGTTCTTC; D: TRBD2; size: .; V: TRBV19; J: TRBJ2-1
CDR3: CSVYNTEAFF; DNA: TGCAGCGTTTATAACACTGAAGCTTTCTTT; D: .; size: few; V: TRBV29-1; J: TRBJ1-1
CDR3: CASSEYPAGQPQHF; DNA: TGTGCCAGCAGCGAGTATCCGGCGGGCCAGCCCCAGCATTTT; D: .; size: once; V: TRBV7-2; J: TRBJ1-5
CDR3: CASSPIGGSDTQYF; DNA: TGTGCCAGCAGTCCCATCGGGGGATCGGATACGCAGTATTTT; D: .; size: .; V: TRBV28; J: TRBJ2-3
CDR3: CAWSVWGGRANTQYF; DNA: TGTGCCTGGAGTGTTTGGGGCGGGAGGGCCAATACGCAGTATTTT; D: TRBD2; size: once; V: TRBV30; J: TRBJ2-3
CDR3: CASSYSTAPNTEAFF; DNA: TGTGCCAGCAGTTACTCAACAGCTCCGAACACTGAAGCTTTCTTT; D: .; size: .; V: TRBV6-5; J: TRBJ1-1
CDR3: CASREGAGLGSGELFF; DNA: TGTGCCAGCAGAGAAGGTGCGGGACTAGGATCCGGGGAGCTGTTTTTT; D: TRBD2; size: .; V: TRBV6-1; J: TRBJ2-2
CDR3: CASSSIGGSYNEQFF; DNA: TGTGCCAGCAGCTCTATCGGAGGGTCCTACAATGAGCAGTTCTTC; D: .; size: .; V: TRBV7-9; J: TRBJ2-1
CDR3: CACSGRVNNEQFF; DNA: TGTGCCTGTAGCGGGAGGGTAAACAATGAGCAGTTCTTC; D: TRBD2; size: .; V: TRBV6-6; J: TRBJ2-1
CDR3: CASSVGTSGLNTGELFF; DNA: TGTGCCAGCAGCGTTGGGACTAGCGGCTTGAACACCGGGGAGCTGTTTTTT; D: TRBD2; size: .; V: TRBV7-6; J: TRBJ2-2
CDR3: CASMDTLNTEAFF; DNA: TGTGCCAGCATGGACACCTTGAACACTGAAGCTTTCTTT; D: .; size: .; V: TRBV25-1; J: TRBJ1-1
CDR3: CASSLQGGNQPQHF; DNA: TGTGCCAGCAGTCTACAGGGAGGCAATCAGCCCCAGCATTTT; D: .; size: few; V: TRBV6-6; J: TRBJ1-5
CDR3: CASSSTSGLFTDTQYF; DNA: TGTGCCAGCAGTTCCACTAGCGGCCTTTTCACAGATACGCAGTATTTT; D: TRBD2; size: .; V: TRBV7-7; J: TRBJ2-3
CDR3: CSVEGQERYEQYF; DNA: TGCAGCGTTGAAGGACAGGAGCGCTACGAGCAGTACTTC; D: .; size: .; V: TRBV29-1; J: TRBJ2-7
CDR3: CASSTGQGDTYKQYF; DNA: TGTGCCAGCAGCACTGGACAGGGGGACACCTACAAGCAGTACTTC; D: TRBD1; size: .; V: TRBV11-2; J: TRBJ2-7
CDR3: CASGLGQGDGYTF; DNA: TGTGCTAGTGGTTTGGGACAGGGGGACGGCTACACCTTC; D: TRBD1; size: .; V: TRBV12-5; J: TRBJ1-2
CDR3: CATGTENEKLFF; DNA: TGTGCCACCGGGACAGAGAATGAAAAACTGTTTTTT; D: TRBD1; size: .; V: TRBV2; J: TRBJ1-4
CDR3: CASSFQGDTEAFF; DNA: TGCGCCAGCAGCTTCCAGGGTGATACTGAAGCTTTCTTT; D: .; size: .; V: TRBV5-1; J: TRBJ1-1
CDR3: CASSSPGQGADTQYF; DNA: TGTGCCAGCAGCTCCCCGGGACAGGGGGCAGATACGCAGTATTTT; D: TRBD1; size: .; V: TRBV7-2; J: TRBJ2-3
CDR3: CASSLEGAGYTF; DNA: TGTGCCAGCAGCTTAGAGGGGGCGGGCTACACCTTC; D: TRBD1; size: .; V: TRBV13; J: TRBJ1-2
CDR3: CASSLGLARSGEQYF; DNA: TGTGCCAGCAGCTTGGGGTTAGCTCGCTCGGGGGAGCAGTACTTC; D: .; size: .; V: TRBV5-8; J: TRBJ2-7
CDR3: CASSLMSSGGYNEQFF; DNA: TGTGCCAGCAGCTTAATGTCTAGCGGGGGGTACAATGAGCAGTTCTTC; D: TRBD2; size: .; V: TRBV7-8; J: TRBJ2-1
CDR3: CAISGQLNSNTGELFF; DNA: TGTGCCATCAGTGGACAGCTAAATTCGAACACCGGGGAGCTGTTTTTT; D: .; size: .; V: TRBV10-3; J: TRBJ2-2
CDR3: CASSLGPSGSEQYF; DNA: TGCGCCAGCAGCTTGGGGCCCTCGGGGAGCGAGCAGTACTTC; D: .; size: .; V: TRBV5-1; J: TRBJ2-7
CDR3: CASSRGTSGSYEQYF; DNA: TGTGCCAGCAGCCGGGGGACTAGCGGGAGCTACGAGCAGTACTTC; D: TRBD2; size: .; V: TRBV6-1; J: TRBJ2-7